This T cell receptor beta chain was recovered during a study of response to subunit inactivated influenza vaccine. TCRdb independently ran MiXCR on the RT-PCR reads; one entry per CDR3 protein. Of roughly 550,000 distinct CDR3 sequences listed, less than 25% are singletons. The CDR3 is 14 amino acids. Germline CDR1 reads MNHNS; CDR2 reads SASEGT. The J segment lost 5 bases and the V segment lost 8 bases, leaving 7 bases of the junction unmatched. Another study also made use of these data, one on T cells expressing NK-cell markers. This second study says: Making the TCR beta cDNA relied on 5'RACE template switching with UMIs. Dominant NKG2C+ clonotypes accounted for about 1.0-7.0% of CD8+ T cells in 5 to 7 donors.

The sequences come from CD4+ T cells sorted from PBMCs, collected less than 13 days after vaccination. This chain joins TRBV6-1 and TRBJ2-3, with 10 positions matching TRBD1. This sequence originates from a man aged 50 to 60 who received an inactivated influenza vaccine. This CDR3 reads CASDDRGQGDTQYF. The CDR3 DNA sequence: TGTGCCAGCGATGACAGGGGGCAAGGAGATACGCAGTATTTT.